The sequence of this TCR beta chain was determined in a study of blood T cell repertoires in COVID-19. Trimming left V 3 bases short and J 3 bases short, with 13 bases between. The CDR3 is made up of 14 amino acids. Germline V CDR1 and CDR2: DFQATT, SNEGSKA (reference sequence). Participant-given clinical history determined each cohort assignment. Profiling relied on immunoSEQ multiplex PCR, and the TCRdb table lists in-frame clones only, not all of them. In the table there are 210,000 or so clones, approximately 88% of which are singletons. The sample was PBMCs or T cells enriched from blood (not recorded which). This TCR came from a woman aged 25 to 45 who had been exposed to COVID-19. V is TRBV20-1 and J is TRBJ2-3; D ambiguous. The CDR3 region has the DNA TGCAGTGCTAGTAAAGCTTCCAGGACAGATACGCAGTATTTT. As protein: CSASKASRTDTQYF.